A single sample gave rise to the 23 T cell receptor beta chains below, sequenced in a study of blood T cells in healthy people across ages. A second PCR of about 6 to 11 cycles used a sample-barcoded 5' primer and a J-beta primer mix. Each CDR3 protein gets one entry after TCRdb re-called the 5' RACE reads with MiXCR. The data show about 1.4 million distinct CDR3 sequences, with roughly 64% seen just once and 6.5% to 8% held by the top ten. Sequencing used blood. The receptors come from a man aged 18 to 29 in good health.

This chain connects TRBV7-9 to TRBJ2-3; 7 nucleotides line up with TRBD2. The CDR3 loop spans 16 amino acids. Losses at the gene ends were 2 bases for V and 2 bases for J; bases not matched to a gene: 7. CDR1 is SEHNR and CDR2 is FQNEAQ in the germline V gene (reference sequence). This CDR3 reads CASSLSSGLLTDTQYF. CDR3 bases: TGTGCCAGCAGCTTATCTAGCGGACTACTCACAGATACGCAGTATTTT.

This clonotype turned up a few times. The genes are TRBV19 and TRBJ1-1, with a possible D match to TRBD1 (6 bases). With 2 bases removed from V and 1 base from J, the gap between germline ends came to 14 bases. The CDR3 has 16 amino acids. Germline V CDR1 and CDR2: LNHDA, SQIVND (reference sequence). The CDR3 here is CASSIRTGTTNTEAFF. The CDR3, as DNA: TGTGCCAGTAGTATAAGAACCGGGACAACGAACACTGAAGCTTTCTTT.

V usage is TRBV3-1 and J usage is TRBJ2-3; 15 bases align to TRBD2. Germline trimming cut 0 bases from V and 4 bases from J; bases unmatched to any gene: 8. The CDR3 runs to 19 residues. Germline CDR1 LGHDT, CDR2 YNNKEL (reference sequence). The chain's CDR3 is CASSQEIWTSGRAADTQYF. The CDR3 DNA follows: TGTGCCAGCAGCCAAGAAATATGGACTAGCGGGAGGGCTGCAGATACGCAGTATTTT.

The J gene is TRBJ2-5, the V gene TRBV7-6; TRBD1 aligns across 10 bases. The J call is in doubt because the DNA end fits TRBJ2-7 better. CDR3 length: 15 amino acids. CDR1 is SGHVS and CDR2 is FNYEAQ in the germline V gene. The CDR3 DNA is TGTGCCAGCAGCTCCGACAGGGGGCTTTACTACGAGCAGTACTTC. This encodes CASSSDRGLYYEQYF.

As DNA, the CDR3 is TGTGCCAGCAGTTTAAGTCCCAGGGCTGAGACCCAGTACTTC. Residues: CASSLSPRAETQYF. This chain connects TRBV28 to TRBJ2-5, with a possible D match to TRBD1 (5 bases). CDR3 size: 14 residues. In germline, CDR1 is MDHEN, CDR2 SYDVKM. V was clipped by 2 bases and J by 5 bases, with 12 bases between them.

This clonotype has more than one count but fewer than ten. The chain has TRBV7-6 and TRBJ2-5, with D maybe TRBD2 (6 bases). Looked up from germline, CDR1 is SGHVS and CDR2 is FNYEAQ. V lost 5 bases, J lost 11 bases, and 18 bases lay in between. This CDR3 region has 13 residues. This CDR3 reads CASSPGTGIEQYF. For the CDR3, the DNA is TGTGCCAGCAGCCCCGGGACTGGGATTGAGCAGTACTTC. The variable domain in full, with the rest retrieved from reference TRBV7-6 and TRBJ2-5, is GAGVSQSPRYKVTKRGQDVALRCDPISGHVSLYWYRQALGQGPEFLTYFNYEAQQDKSGLPNDRFSAERPEGSISTLTIQRTEQRDSAMYRCASSPGTGIEQYFGPGTRLLVL.

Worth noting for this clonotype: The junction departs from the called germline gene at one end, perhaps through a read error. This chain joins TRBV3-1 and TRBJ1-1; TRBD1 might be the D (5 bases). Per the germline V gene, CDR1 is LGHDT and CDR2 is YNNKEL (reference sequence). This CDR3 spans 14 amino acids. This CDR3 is CASSTGTENSEAFF. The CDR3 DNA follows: TGTGCCAGCAGCACTGGGACGGAGAACTCTGAAGCTTTCTTT. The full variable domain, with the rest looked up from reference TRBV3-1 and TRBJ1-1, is DTAVSQTPKYLVTQMGNDKSIKCEQNLGHDTMYWYKQDSKKFLKIMFSYNNKELIINETVPNRFSPKSPDKAHLNLHINSLELGDSAVYFCASSTGTENSEAFFGQGTRLTVV.

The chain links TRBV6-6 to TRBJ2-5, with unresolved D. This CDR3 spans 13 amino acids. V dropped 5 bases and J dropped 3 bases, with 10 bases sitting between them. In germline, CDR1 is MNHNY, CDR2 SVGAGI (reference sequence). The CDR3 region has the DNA TGTGCCAGCAGTAAACACGCGGAAGAGACCCAGTACTTC. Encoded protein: CASSKHAEETQYF.

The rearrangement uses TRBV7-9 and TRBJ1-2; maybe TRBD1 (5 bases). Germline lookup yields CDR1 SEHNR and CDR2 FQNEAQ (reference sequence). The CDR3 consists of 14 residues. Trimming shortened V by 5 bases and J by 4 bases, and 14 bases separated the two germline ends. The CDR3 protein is CASSMTTDFYGYTF. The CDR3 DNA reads TGTGCCAGCAGCATGACGACAGACTTCTATGGCTACACCTTC.

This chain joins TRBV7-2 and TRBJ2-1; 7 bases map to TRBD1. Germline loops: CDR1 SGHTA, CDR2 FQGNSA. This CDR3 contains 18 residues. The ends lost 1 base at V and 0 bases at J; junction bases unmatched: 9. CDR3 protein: CASSLVSWTGDSYNEQFF. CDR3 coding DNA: TGTGCCAGCAGCTTAGTTTCGTGGACAGGAGACTCCTACAATGAGCAGTTCTTC.

The CDR3 here is CASSGSLAGGPYNEQFF. The CDR3 DNA sequence: TGTGCCAGCAGCGGGAGTTTAGCGGGAGGGCCGTACAATGAGCAGTTCTTC. The rearrangement uses TRBV9 and TRBJ2-1; 11 bases match TRBD2. Germline-derived CDR1 and CDR2 are SGDLS and YYNGEE. The V segment lost 3 bases and the J segment 4 bases; nucleotides outside the gene matches: 9. This CDR3 has 17 residues.

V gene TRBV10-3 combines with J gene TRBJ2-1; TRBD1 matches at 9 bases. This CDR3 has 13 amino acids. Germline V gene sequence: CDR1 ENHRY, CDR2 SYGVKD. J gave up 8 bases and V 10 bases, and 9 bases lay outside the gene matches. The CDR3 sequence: CATTGGLGDEQFF. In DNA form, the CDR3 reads TGTGCCACTACAGGGGGCCTTGGCGATGAGCAGTTCTTC.

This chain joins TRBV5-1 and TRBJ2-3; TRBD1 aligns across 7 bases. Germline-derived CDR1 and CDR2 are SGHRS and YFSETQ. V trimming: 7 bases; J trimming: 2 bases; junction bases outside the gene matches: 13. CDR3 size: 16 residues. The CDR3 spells CASGETRGGHTDTQYF. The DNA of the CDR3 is TGCGCCAGCGGAGAGACCAGAGGGGGCCACACAGATACGCAGTATTTT.

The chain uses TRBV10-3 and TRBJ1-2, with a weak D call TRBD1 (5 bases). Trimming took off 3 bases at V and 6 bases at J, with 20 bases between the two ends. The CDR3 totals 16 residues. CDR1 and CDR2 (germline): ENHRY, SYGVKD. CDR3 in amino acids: CAISESGHSPYNGYTF. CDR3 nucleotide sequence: TGTGCCATCAGTGAATCTGGACACAGTCCTTATAATGGCTACACCTTC.

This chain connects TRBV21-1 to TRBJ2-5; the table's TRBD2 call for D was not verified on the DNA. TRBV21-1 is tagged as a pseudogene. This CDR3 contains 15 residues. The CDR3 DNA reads TGTGCCAGCAGCCCCCAAGGGCCATCAGGGAACAATCAGTACTTC. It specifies CASSPQGPSGNNQYF.

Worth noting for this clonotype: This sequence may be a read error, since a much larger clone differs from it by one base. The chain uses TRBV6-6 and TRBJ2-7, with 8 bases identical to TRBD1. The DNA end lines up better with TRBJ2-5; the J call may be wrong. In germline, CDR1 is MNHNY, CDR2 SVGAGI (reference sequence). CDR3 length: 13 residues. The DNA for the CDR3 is TGTGCCAGCAGTCACGACAGGGGAGAGACCCAGTACTTC. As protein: CASSHDRGETQYF.

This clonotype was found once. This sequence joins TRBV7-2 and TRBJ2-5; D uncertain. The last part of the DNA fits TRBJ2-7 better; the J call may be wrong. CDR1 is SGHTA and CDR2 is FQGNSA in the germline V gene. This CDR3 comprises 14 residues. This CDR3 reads CASTGLDAAYEQYF. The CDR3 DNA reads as TGTGCCAGCACCGGCCTCGACGCGGCCTACGAGCAGTACTTC.

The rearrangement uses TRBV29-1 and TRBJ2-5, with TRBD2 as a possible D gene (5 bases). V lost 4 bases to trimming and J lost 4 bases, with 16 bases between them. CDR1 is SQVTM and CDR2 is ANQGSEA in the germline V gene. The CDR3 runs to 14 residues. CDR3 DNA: TGCAGCGTTGGTTACCCCGGGGTACGAGAGACCCAGTACTTC. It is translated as CSVGYPGVRETQYF.

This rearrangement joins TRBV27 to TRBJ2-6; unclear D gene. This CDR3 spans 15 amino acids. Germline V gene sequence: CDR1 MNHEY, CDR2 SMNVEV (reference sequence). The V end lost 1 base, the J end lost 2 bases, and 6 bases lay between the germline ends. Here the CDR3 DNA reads TGTGCCAGCAGTTTATATTCAACTGGGGCCAACGTCCTGACTTTC. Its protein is CASSLYSTGANVLTF.

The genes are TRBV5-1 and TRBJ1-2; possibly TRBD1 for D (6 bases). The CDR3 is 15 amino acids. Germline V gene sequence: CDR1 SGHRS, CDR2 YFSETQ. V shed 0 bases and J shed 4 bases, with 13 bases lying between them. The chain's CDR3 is CASSLEAGAFYGYTF. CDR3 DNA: TGCGCCAGCAGCTTGGAGGCAGGGGCTTTCTATGGCTACACCTTC.

CDR3 in DNA: TGCAGCGTTGAATGGGGGGAGGCTACGCAGTATTTT. Translation gives CSVEWGEATQYF. The chain links TRBV29-1 to TRBJ2-3, with D possibly TRBD2 on 6 matching bases. Trimming cost V 2 bases and J 8 bases, with 11 bases left between them. CDR3 size: 12 residues. Germline V gene lookup returns CDR1 SQVTM and CDR2 ANQGSEA.

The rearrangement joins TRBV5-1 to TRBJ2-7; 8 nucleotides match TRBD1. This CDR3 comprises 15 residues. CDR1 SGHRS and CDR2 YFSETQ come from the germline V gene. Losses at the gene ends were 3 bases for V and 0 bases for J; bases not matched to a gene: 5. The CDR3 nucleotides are TGCGCCAGCAGCTCTTGGACAGGGAGCTCCTACGAGCAGTACTTC. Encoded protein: CASSSWTGSSYEQYF.

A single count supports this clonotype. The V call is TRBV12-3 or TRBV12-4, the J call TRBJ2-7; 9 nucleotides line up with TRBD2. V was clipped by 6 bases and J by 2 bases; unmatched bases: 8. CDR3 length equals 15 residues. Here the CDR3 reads CASSVTSGYPYEQYF. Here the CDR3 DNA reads TGTGCCAGCAGCGTAACTAGCGGGTACCCCTACGAGCAGTACTTC.